This T cell receptor beta chain was observed in a study of CXCR3-negative and CXCR3-positive naive CD8 T cells. Overall study results and limits: Within a donor, both naive subsets shared TRBV-TRBJ usage, unlike memory cells.

Worth noting for this clonotype: Its antigen remains unknown.

cDNA libraries for TRB were generated by 5' RACE incorporating UMI labels. TCRdb re-called the 5' RACE reads, yielding one record per CDR3 amino acid sequence without DNA. The sample holds around 57,000 distinct CDR3 sequences. Sequenced material: memory CD8+ T cells from blood. The TCR was taken from a human donor in good health. Some clones in this sample may be carry-over from other donors' samples.

CDR3 region: CASSDSRYEQYF. The V and J genes are TRBV10-2 and TRBJ2-7. The CDR3 runs 12 residues. The germline V gene has CDR1 WSHSY and CDR2 SAAADI.